Listed here are 32 T cell receptor beta chains from one sample, sequenced in a study of CD8 T cells in ankylosing spondylitis. Regarding the study as a whole: Apparently characteristic of ankylosing spondylitis blood was a TCR beta motif (roughly 8 highly homologous variants).

TCRdb re-derived calls from the 5' RACE reads in MiXCR, one entry per CDR3 protein. The table records approximately 520,000 distinct CDR3 sequences, roughly 5% of them present only once. For these receptors, no antigen is known. The sample consisted of blood, either unsorted or a sorted T cell fraction (not recorded which). Every receptor here comes from a male donor with ankylosing spondylitis.

The chain employs TRBV5-1 and TRBJ1-1; D may be TRBD1 (5 bases). V was trimmed by 0 bases and J by 1 base, leaving 13 bases between them. This CDR3 is 16 amino acids long. Germline values: CDR1 SGHRS, CDR2 YFSETQ. DNA of the CDR3: TGCGCCAGCAGCTTGGCCGGGGAGAGGGGGAACACTGAAGCTTTCTTT. This codes for CASSLAGERGNTEAFF.

This clonotype has at least ten counts. The chain combines TRBV5-1 with TRBJ1-1, with D uncertain. Trimming cost V 4 bases and J 0 bases, with 13 bases left between them. CDR3 size: 15 residues. Germline assignment: CDR1 SGHRS and CDR2 YFSETQ. CDR3 sequence: CASSLFLRMNTEAFF. CDR3 sequence (DNA): TGCGCCAGCAGCCTTTTCCTTCGAATGAACACTGAAGCTTTCTTT.

This clonotype came up many times. The rearrangement uses TRBV12-3 or TRBV12-4 and TRBJ2-2, with 7 bases matching TRBD1. The CDR3 has 17 residues. V shed 1 base and J 7 bases; nucleotides not matched to a gene: 12. The CDR3 DNA is TGTGCCAGCAGTTTAGAAGCGACAGGGAGTTTGTACGGGGAGCTGTTTTTT. It yields the protein CASSLEATGSLYGELFF.

There are many counts of this clonotype. The V gene is TRBV29-1, the J gene TRBJ2-5, with TRBD2 matching 13 bases. CDR3 size: 16 residues. With 0 bases clipped from V and 5 bases from J, the junction kept 6 bases outside the gene matches. Germline assignment: CDR1 SQVTM and CDR2 ANQGSEA. CDR3 protein: CSVEDGLAGAGETQYF. In DNA form, the CDR3 reads TGCAGCGTTGAAGACGGACTAGCGGGAGCGGGGGAGACCCAGTACTTC. Combining the CDR3 with reference TRBV29-1 and TRBJ2-5 gives the whole variable domain SAVISQKPSRDICQRGTSLTIQCQVDSQVTMMFWYRQQPGQSLTLIATANQGSEATYESGFVIDKFPISRPNLTFSTLTVSNMSPEDSSIYLCSVEDGLAGAGETQYFGPGTRLLVL.

Many counts were recorded for this clonotype. The chain combines TRBV7-9 with TRBJ2-3; D could derive from TRBD1 or TRBD2 (5 bases each). Deletions cut 6 bases from V and 8 bases from J, with 12 bases between. Germline loops: CDR1 SEHNR, CDR2 FQNEAQ (reference sequence). CDR3 length: 12 residues. CDR3 region: CASSLRGATQYF. Here the CDR3 DNA reads TGTGCCAGCAGTCTGAGGGGAGCTACGCAGTATTTT.

In its sample, this clonotype was seen many times. The chain links TRBV28 to TRBJ2-2, with TRBD1 identical over 7 bases. With 7 bases clipped from V and 2 bases from J, the junction kept 7 bases outside the gene matches. This CDR3 has 15 residues. CDR1 and CDR2 from the germline V gene are MDHEN and SYDVKM. The CDR3 sequence: CASKIRDRNTGELFF. CDR3 sequence (DNA): TGTGCCAGCAAAATCCGGGACAGAAACACCGGGGAGCTGTTTTTT.

This clonotype has ten or more counts. This chain connects TRBV10-3 to TRBJ1-1; D gene uncertain. CDR1 is ENHRY, CDR2 SYGVKD, per germline. This CDR3 has 13 amino acids. The ends were cut back, 6 bases at V and 1 base at J, with 9 bases in the middle. CDR3 coding DNA: TGTGCCATCAGAGCGGAACCGAACACTGAAGCTTTCTTT. Translation gives CAIRAEPNTEAFF.

This clonotype was found many times. CDR3 loop: CASSVTSGPYNEQFF. The CDR3 coding sequence is TGTGCCAGCAGCGTGACTAGCGGCCCCTACAATGAGCAGTTCTTC. J is TRBJ2-1 and V is TRBV9; 9 bases are shared with TRBD2. Looked up from germline, CDR1 is SGDLS and CDR2 is YYNGEE. J was trimmed by 2 bases and V by 2 bases; bases with no gene match: 2. The CDR3 extends over 15 amino acids.

In its sample, this clonotype was seen many times. The V call is TRBV21-1, the J call TRBJ2-1; TRBD2, the D gene given by the table, was not confirmed from the DNA. TRBV21-1 is shown as a pseudogene. The CDR3 runs to 17 residues. CDR3 amino acids: CASTDIPGPSSYNEQFF. In nucleotides, the CDR3 is TGTGCCAGCACCGATATCCCGGGACCTAGCTCCTACAATGAGCAGTTCTTC.

This clonotype was observed many times. The gene calls are TRBV7-8 and TRBJ2-1; 8 positions agree with TRBD1. Germline CDR1 SGHVS, CDR2 FQNEAQ. This CDR3 comprises 15 residues. The J segment lost 2 bases and the V segment lost 5 bases, leaving 5 bases of the junction unmatched. The CDR3 loop reads CASSARQGTYNEQFF. The CDR3 bases are TGTGCCAGCAGCGCCCGACAGGGGACCTACAATGAGCAGTTCTTC.

This clonotype was counted between two and nine times. The chain has TRBV5-1 and TRBJ1-2; TRBD1 agrees at 8 bases. This CDR3 contains 15 residues. Germline-derived CDR1 and CDR2 are SGHRS and YFSETQ. V trimming: 0 bases; J trimming: 4 bases; junction bases outside the gene matches: 5. The chain's CDR3 is CASSLGDRGPYGYTF. As DNA, the CDR3 is TGCGCCAGCAGCTTGGGAGACAGGGGTCCCTATGGCTACACCTTC.

At least ten counts were recorded for this clonotype. The V and J genes are TRBV6-5 and TRBJ2-5; tentative D call: TRBD1 (6 bases). CDR1 and CDR2 from the germline V gene are MNHEY and SVGAGI. V lost 0 bases to trimming and J lost 3 bases, with 8 bases between them. The CDR3 is 14 residues long. The CDR3 nucleotides are TGTGCCAGCAGTTACTCGGCAGGGGAAGAGACCCAGTACTTC. It encodes CASSYSAGEETQYF.

Many counts were recorded for this clonotype. The rearrangement joins TRBV9 to TRBJ2-1, with D maybe TRBD1 (5 bases). CDR1 SGDLS and CDR2 YYNGEE come from the germline V gene. The CDR3 consists of 13 residues. V was clipped by 5 bases and J by 2 bases, with 8 bases between them. As DNA, the CDR3 is TGTGCCAGCAGTCAGGGCCCCTACAATGAGCAGTTCTTC. Translation: CASSQGPYNEQFF. The full variable domain, its missing parts supplied by reference TRBV9 and TRBJ2-1, is DSGVTQTPKHLITATGQRVTLRCSPRSGDLSVYWYQQSLDQGLQFLIQYYNGEERAKGNILERFSAQQFPDLHSELNLSSLELGDSALYFCASSQGPYNEQFFGPGTRLTVL.

This clonotype has a count of ten or more. The chain links TRBV6-5 to TRBJ2-1; D gene ambiguous. The CDR3 is 14 amino acids. Trimming left V 0 bases short and J 4 bases short, with 7 bases between. Germline lookup yields CDR1 MNHEY and CDR2 SVGAGI. The CDR3 DNA reads TGTGCCAGCAGTTACTCGTACGGTTACAATGAGCAGTTCTTC. Translation: CASSYSYGYNEQFF.

There are many counts of this clonotype. Given a much more abundant clone one base away, this may be a read error. The chain joins TRBV7-9 to TRBJ1-5; TRBD1 matches at 9 bases. Per the germline V gene, CDR1 is SEHNR and CDR2 is FQNEAQ (reference sequence). V lost 5 bases, J lost 5 bases, and 1 base stayed unmatched. The CDR3 runs 13 residues. The chain's CDR3 is CASSGTGYQPQHF. The CDR3, as DNA: TGTGCCAGCAGCGGGACAGGGTATCAGCCCCAGCATTTT.

This clonotype showed up many times. The gene calls are TRBV20-1 and TRBJ2-7, with 8 nucleotides matching TRBD2. Unmatched junction bases numbered 4, after V lost 1 base and J lost 2 bases. The length of the CDR3 is 14 residues. Germline values: CDR1 DFQATT, CDR2 SNEGSKA (reference sequence). CDR3 nucleotide sequence: TGCAGTGCTAGAGCGGGAGGGAACGCCTACGAGCAGTACTTC. Its protein is CSARAGGNAYEQYF.

This clonotype has at least ten counts. The chain carries TRBV4-2 and TRBJ1-5; a possible D gene is TRBD1 (6 bases). CDR3 length: 15 amino acids. Germline V gene sequence: CDR1 LGHNA, CDR2 YNFKEQ. Trimming left V 3 bases short and J 5 bases short, with 14 bases between. CDR3 region: CASSHPGHTYQPQHF. The CDR3 DNA follows: TGTGCCAGCAGCCATCCGGGACATACATATCAGCCCCAGCATTTT.

This clonotype turned up a few times. The chain employs TRBV7-2 and TRBJ2-2; no firm D call. Germline V lookup: CDR1 SGHTA, CDR2 FQGNSA. CDR3 length: 15 residues. V lost 2 bases and J lost 1, with 8 bases in between. The CDR3 reads CASSLYTENTGELFF. The DNA for the CDR3 is TGTGCCAGCAGCTTATACACAGAGAACACCGGGGAGCTGTTTTTT. Filled out from reference TRBV7-2 and TRBJ2-2, the complete variable domain reads GAGVSQSPSNKVTEKGKDVELRCDPISGHTALYWYRQSLGQGLEFLIYFQGNSAPDKSGLPSDRFSAERTGGSVSTLTIQRTQQEDSAVYLCASSLYTENTGELFFGEGSRLTVL.

The table lists this clonotype with many counts. The V and J genes are TRBV9 and TRBJ1-6, with 7 bases matching TRBD1. CDR3 length equals 16 residues. The V segment lost 3 bases and the J segment 7 bases; nucleotides outside the gene matches: 10. Germline loops: CDR1 SGDLS, CDR2 YYNGEE. CDR3 bases: TGTGCCAGCAGCGAGGGAGGACAGGCTCGGAATTCACCCCTCCACTTT. This translates into CASSEGGQARNSPLHF. Looking up the rest from reference TRBV9 and TRBJ1-6 gives the full variable domain: DSGVTQTPKHLITATGQRVTLRCSPRSGDLSVYWYQQSLDQGLQFLIQYYNGEERAKGNILERFSAQQFPDLHSELNLSSLELGDSALYFCASSEGGQARNSPLHFGNGTRLTVT.

This clonotype appeared many times. CDR3 in amino acids: CASSLVASPNTEAFF. CDR3 bases: TGTGCCAGCAGCTTAGTCGCCTCCCCGAACACTGAAGCTTTCTTT. This sequence joins TRBV7-9 and TRBJ1-1, with D unresolved. The ends were cut back, 1 base at V and 1 base at J, with 10 bases in the middle. The CDR3 loop spans 15 amino acids. CDR1 and CDR2 from the germline V gene are SEHNR and FQNEAQ (reference sequence).

This clonotype appeared many times. The chain joins TRBV4-2 to TRBJ2-7; D remains ambiguous. Per the germline V gene, CDR1 is LGHNA and CDR2 is YNFKEQ. The CDR3 is 14 amino acids. Trimming took off 1 base at V and 2 bases at J, with 9 bases between the two ends. The CDR3 is CASSQVTDAYEQYF. CDR3 nucleotide sequence: TGTGCCAGCAGCCAAGTTACGGACGCCTACGAGCAGTACTTC.

The rearrangement joins TRBV4-2 to TRBJ1-6, with TRBD1 matching 8 bases. The CDR3 loop spans 17 amino acids. Unmatched junction bases numbered 14, after V lost 5 bases and J lost 8 bases. Germline V gene sequence: CDR1 LGHNA, CDR2 YNFKEQ. CDR3 in amino acids: CASSSGRLQGADSPLHF. The CDR3 nucleotides read TGTGCCAGCAGCTCCGGGCGGCTCCAGGGGGCCGATTCACCCCTCCACTTT.

This clonotype has a count of ten or more. The chain uses TRBV28 and TRBJ2-5, with D possibly being TRBD2 (7 bases). Per the germline V gene, CDR1 is MDHEN and CDR2 is SYDVKM. This CDR3 region has 16 residues. V lost 7 bases to trimming and J lost 7 bases, with 25 bases between them. The CDR3 reads CASTPRGLGTGGTQYF. CDR3 DNA: TGTGCCAGCACCCCCCGGGGGCTCGGGACGGGAGGGACCCAGTACTTC.

The chain carries TRBV24-1 and TRBJ1-5; TRBD1 is a possible D gene (5 bases). Trimming pared 6 bases from V and 2 bases from J, leaving 13 bases between. CDR3 size: 15 residues. From germline, CDR1 is KGHDR and CDR2 SFDVKD. CDR3 region: CATSMGGGGNQPQHF. CDR3 in DNA: TGTGCCACCAGTATGGGCGGGGGGGGCAATCAGCCCCAGCATTTT.

The chain links TRBV7-9 to TRBJ2-5; D may be TRBD1 (6 bases). Germline assignment: CDR1 SEHNR and CDR2 FQNEAQ (reference sequence). The CDR3 is 15 amino acids. V lost 5 bases and J 0 bases, leaving 13 bases between the germline ends. In nucleotides, the CDR3 is TGTGCCAGCAGCGTGGGGACACAGTACCAAGAGACCCAGTACTTC. It specifies CASSVGTQYQETQYF.

The rearrangement links TRBV5-1 to TRBJ2-5, with 11 bases that match TRBD2. The V gene's germline CDR1 is SGHRS and CDR2 YFSETQ. This CDR3 is 15 amino acids long. Unmatched junction bases numbered 0, after V lost 0 bases and J lost 2 bases. The CDR3 bases are TGCGCCAGCAGCTTGGCTAGCGGGAGGCAAGAGACCCAGTACTTC. It yields the protein CASSLASGRQETQYF.

This clonotype was seen many times. The V call is TRBV27, the J call TRBJ1-3; 7 bases line up with TRBD1. The CDR3 extends over 14 amino acids. Germline V gives CDR1 MNHEY, CDR2 SMNVEV (reference sequence). Trimming at V came to 6 bases and at J to 3 bases, leaving 5 bases not matched to a gene. This CDR3 is CASSPRTGGNTIYF. The CDR3 region has the DNA TGTGCCAGCAGCCCCCGGACAGGTGGAAACACCATATATTTT.

The chain is built from TRBV6-2 or TRBV6-3 and TRBJ2-7; TRBD2 matches 7 bases. V lost 3 bases to trimming and J lost 5 bases; unmatched junction nucleotides: 7. This CDR3 has 14 residues. From germline, CDR1 is MNHEY and CDR2 SVGEGT. The CDR3 region has the DNA TGTGCCAGCAGTTATACAGCGGGGACTGACGAGCAGTACTTC. Its protein product is CASSYTAGTDEQYF.

Ten or more counts support this clonotype. The chain has TRBV4-2 and TRBJ2-5; D gene uncertain. The CDR3 is 13 residues long. V shed 3 bases and J shed 3 bases, with 8 bases lying between them. Per germline, CDR1 LGHNA and CDR2 YNFKEQ. CDR3 coding DNA: TGTGCCAGCAGCCACGCTGGGAAAGAGACCCAGTACTTC. As protein: CASSHAGKETQYF.

This clonotype was seen at least ten times. The chain couples TRBV5-1 to TRBJ1-4; D is perhaps TRBD1 (5 bases). The CDR3 consists of 15 residues. V was pared by 3 bases and J by 0 bases, with 9 bases between. Germline CDR1 SGHRS, CDR2 YFSETQ. CDR3 coding DNA: TGCGCCAGCAGCTCTCAGGGTGCAACTAATGAAAAACTGTTTTTT. The encoded protein is CASSSQGATNEKLFF.

There are many counts of this clonotype. This chain joins TRBV5-1 and TRBJ1-6, with D unresolved. This CDR3 contains 15 residues. Trimming took off 5 bases at V and 0 bases at J, with 9 bases between the two ends. Per germline, CDR1 SGHRS and CDR2 YFSETQ. In DNA form, the CDR3 reads TGCGCCAGCAGGACATCGAGCTCCTATAATTCACCCCTCCACTTT. It translates to CASRTSSSYNSPLHF.

This clonotype was observed many times. This chain connects TRBV7-9 to TRBJ2-1, with unresolved D. The CDR3 length is 14 residues. The V end was cut by 4 bases, the J end by 7 bases, with 14 bases between. The germline CDR1 and CDR2 sequences are SEHNR and FQNEAQ (reference sequence). Here the CDR3 reads CASSSTRAGNEQFF. The DNA of the CDR3 is TGTGCCAGCAGCTCAACTCGGGCTGGAAATGAGCAGTTCTTC.